Listed below are T cell receptor beta chains from one sample, sequenced in a study of blood T cell repertoires in COVID-19. Method: immunoSEQ multiplex PCR; TCRdb's copy keeps in-frame clones and lacks some. This table has under 350,000 clones, 65% to 90% appearing once. Sequencing input: PBMCs or T cells enriched from blood (not recorded which). The source of these receptors is a young man who had recovered from COVID-19. Both conserved end residues are part of each CDR3. Each record gives: J gene, D gene, V gene, clone size, CDR3 protein, CDR3 DNA. The D gene is left open where the match is weak. Expanded clones get a size class; other rows say once, few or many, or leave the size out.

TRBJ1-2 | TRBD1 | TRBV20-1 | few | CSALDRSGYTF | TGCAGTGCTTTGGACAGGTCGGGCTACACCTTC
TRBJ2-7 | TRBD1 | TRBV3-1/TRBV3-2 | NA | CASSFRDRRPYEQYF | TGTGCCAGCAGCTTCCGGGACAGGCGCCCCTACGAGCAGTACTTC
TRBJ2-5 | NA | TRBV6-5 | few | CASTGGARPETQYF | TGTGCCAGCACGGGCGGGGCCCGCCCAGAGACCCAGTACTTC
TRBJ1-2 | NA | TRBV4-1 | NA | CASSQDEVGLYGYTF | TGCGCCAGCAGCCAAGATGAGGTGGGGCTCTATGGCTACACCTTC
TRBJ2-5 | TRBD2 | TRBV19 | NA | CASSTLAGGLWTQYF | TGTGCCAGTAGTACACTAGCGGGGGGCCTGTGGACCCAGTACTTC
TRBJ2-2 | NA | TRBV3-1/TRBV3-2 | NA | CASSQNGYGGLNTGELFF | TGTGCCAGCAGCCAAAACGGTTACGGGGGACTGAACACCGGGGAGCTGTTTTTT
TRBJ1-1 | NA | TRBV5-1 | NA | CASSPEAGMNTEAFF | TGCGCCAGCAGCCCGGAAGCCGGGATGAACACTGAAGCTTTCTTT
TRBJ1-5 | TRBD1 | TRBV2 | few | CASRGTGGRKPQHF | TGTGCCAGCAGGGGGACAGGGGGCCGAAAGCCCCAGCATTTT
TRBJ2-6 | NA | TRBV11-3 | NA | CASSLGTGHSGANVLTF | TGTGCCAGCAGCTTAGGTACAGGGCACTCTGGGGCCAACGTCCTGACTTTC
TRBJ1-3 | NA | TRBV18 | NA | CASSLLADNSGNTIYF | TGTGCCAGCTCACTCCTCGCAGACAACTCTGGAAACACCATATATTTT
TRBJ1-1 | NA | TRBV3-1/TRBV3-2 | NA | CASSQGGTEAFF | TGTGCCAGCAGCCAGGGGGGCACTGAAGCTTTCTTT
TRBJ2-4 | NA | TRBV15 | NA | CATSSGQLGQYF | TGTGCCACCAGCAGCGGACAATTGGGTCAGTACTTC
TRBJ2-7 | TRBD1 | TRBV18 | NA | CASSLDRDRPNEQYF | TGTGCCAGCTCACTAGACCGGGACAGGCCCAACGAGCAGTACTTC
TRBJ2-1 | TRBD1 | TRBV7-8 | NA | CASSFHRDRGQNEQFF | TGTGCCAGCAGCTTCCACCGGGACAGGGGGCAAAATGAGCAGTTCTTC
TRBJ2-5 | NA | TRBV3-1/TRBV3-2 | NA | CASSQGAQETQYF | TGTGCCAGCAGCCAAGGGGCACAAGAGACCCAGTACTTC
TRBJ2-1 | TRBD2 | TRBV7-9 | NA | CASSLGLAVSYNEQFF | TGTGCCAGCAGCTTGGGTCTAGCGGTCTCCTACAATGAGCAGTTCTTC
TRBJ1-2 | TRBD1 | TRBV19 | few | CVAGDRLGYTF | TGTGTCGCGGGGGACAGGTTGGGCTACACCTTC
TRBJ1-1 | TRBD1 | TRBV7-9 | NA | CASSLPSGTENTEAFF | TGTGCCAGCAGCTTACCCTCCGGGACAGAGAACACTGAAGCTTTCTTT
TRBJ1-2 | NA | TRBV6-2/TRBV6-3 | NA | CASSLRPDRRNYGYTF | TGTGCCAGCAGTCTAAGGCCAGACAGGAGGAACTATGGCTACACCTTC
TRBJ2-7 | TRBD1 | TRBV29-1 | NA | CSVGLLTGNYEQYF | TGCAGCGTTGGCCTACTGACAGGGAACTACGAGCAGTACTTC
TRBJ2-1 | TRBD2 | TRBV27 | NA | CASNPGTSGADEQFF | TGTGCCAGCAACCCCGGGACTAGCGGGGCGGATGAGCAGTTCTTC
TRBJ2-3 | TRBD1 | TRBV18 | few | CASSPGRGRTDTQYF | TGTGCCAGCTCACCAGGCAGGGGGCGCACAGATACGCAGTATTTT
TRBJ1-1 | NA | TRBV5-1 | NA | CASSLVRANTEAFF | TGCGCCAGCAGCTTGGTGCGGGCGAACACTGAAGCTTTCTTT
TRBJ1-2 | NA | TRBV6-6 | once | CASSYSSHYGYTF | TGTGCCAGCAGTTACTCGAGTCACTATGGCTACACCTTC
TRBJ2-1 | TRBD2 | TRBV11-2 | NA | CASSPRRSGAYNEQFF | TGTGCCAGCAGCCCCCGCAGAAGCGGGGCCTACAATGAGCAGTTCTTC
TRBJ2-3 | NA | TRBV2 | NA | CASSAGRGDTQYF | TGTGCCAGCAGTGCCGGGCGGGGAGATACGCAGTATTTT
TRBJ2-1 | TRBD2 | TRBV19 | NA | CASSRPGTSGRPPHNEQFF | TGTGCCAGTAGCCGTCCCGGGACTAGCGGGAGGCCCCCCCACAATGAGCAGTTCTTC
TRBJ2-3 | TRBD2 | TRBV2 | NA | CASFLGTSGGTQYF | TGTGCCAGCTTCCTCGGGACTAGCGGGGGAACGCAGTATTTT
TRBJ1-1 | TRBD1 | TRBV19 | NA | CASSIWPGTGGNTEAFF | TGTGCCAGTAGTATCTGGCCAGGGACAGGAGGAAACACTGAAGCTTTCTTT
TRBJ1-1 | NA | TRBV2 | NA | CASSPRTVNTEAFF | TGTGCCAGCAGTCCGAGGACAGTAAACACTGAAGCTTTCTTT
TRBJ2-7 | TRBD1 | TRBV19 | NA | CASSTGTGKIVEQYF | TGTGCCAGTAGTACCGGGACAGGGAAAATCGTCGAGCAGTACTTC
TRBJ1-1 | NA | TRBV5-1 | NA | CASSLDRNTEAFF | TGCGCCAGCAGCTTGGACAGGAACACTGAAGCTTTCTTT
TRBJ2-3 | TRBD2 | TRBV2 | NA | CASRGPGLAGLAPDTQYF | TGTGCCAGCAGGGGCCCGGGACTAGCGGGATTAGCCCCAGATACGCAGTATTTT
TRBJ1-1 | TRBD1 | TRBV19 | NA | CASSTDRVNTEAFF | TGTGCCAGTAGTACCGACAGGGTAAACACTGAAGCTTTCTTT
TRBJ1-2 | NA | TRBV7-9 | NA | CASSLERSHGYTF | TGTGCCAGCAGCTTAGAGCGGAGTCATGGCTACACCTTC
TRBJ2-1 | NA | TRBV21-1 | NA | CASSTWDGRLSNEQFF | TGTGCCAGCAGCACTTGGGACGGGAGGCTATCCAATGAGCAGTTCTTC
TRBJ2-7 | NA | TRBV19 | NA | CASSIDAGTQYEQYF | TGTGCCAGTAGTATAGATGCCGGGACTCAGTACGAGCAGTACTTC
TRBJ2-1 | NA | TRBV30 | once | CAWSRKPYNEQFF | TGTGCCTGGAGTCGTAAGCCCTACAATGAGCAGTTCTTC
TRBJ2-1 | TRBD2 | TRBV24-1 | NA | CATSAPGGGYNEQFF | TGTGCCACCAGTGCCCCGGGAGGGGGCTACAATGAGCAGTTCTTC
TRBJ1-1 | TRBD1 | TRBV6-5 | NA | CASSSRTGGNTEAFF | TGTGCCAGCAGTTCCAGGACAGGGGGGAACACTGAAGCTTTCTTT